Each of the 28 T cell receptor beta chains below was sequenced from the same sample in a study of cytomegalovirus exposure and HLA in healthy donors (dated by TCRdb to about 2017). Library preparation used the immunoSEQ multiplex PCR assay. For the multiplex PCR, a mixture combining 60 forward primers for TCR Vbeta segments and 13 reverse primers for TCR Jbeta segments was used. TCRdb re-hosts the immuneACCESS table, in-frame sequences only. Its copies lack some clones; in the studies checked, an unresolved V gene accounts for under half of them, and the cause for the rest is not known. This sample's clone table shows about 210,000 clones. The top ten constitute 0.75% to 1% of the sample. The sample was PBMCs. These receptors originate from a woman aged 25 to 45 in good health and CMV-seropositive.

V usage is TRBV10-2 and J usage is TRBJ1-2, with 7 bases lining up with TRBD1. This CDR3 is built from 18 residues. V shed 4 bases, J shed 8 bases, and the junction held 22 bases outside the gene matches. Looked up from germline, CDR1 is WSHSY and CDR2 is SAAADI. CDR3 DNA: TGCGCCAGCAGTGCGAAACCCGGGACAGACCACCTCAAGACAGGCTACACCTTC. It encodes CASSAKPGTDHLKTGYTF.

The V gene is TRBV10-2, the J gene TRBJ1-2, with 8 nucleotides matching TRBD1. The CDR3 contains 13 residues. The germline V gene has CDR1 WSHSY and CDR2 SAAADI. V shed 7 bases, J shed 6 bases, and the junction held 7 bases outside the gene matches. The CDR3 region is CASTRDRRDGYTF. Here the CDR3 DNA reads TGCGCCAGCACTAGGGACAGGCGGGATGGCTACACCTTC.

The gene calls are TRBV10-3 and TRBJ2-6; a weak D match, TRBD1 (6 bases). Trimming removed 6 bases at V and 0 bases at J, with 18 bases between. Germline CDR1 reads ENHRY; CDR2 reads SYGVKD. The CDR3 contains 18 residues. The DNA for the CDR3 is TGTGCCATCAGAGATGGGACAAGGTTCAGCTCTGGGGCCAACGTCCTGACTTTC. Amino acids: CAIRDGTRFSSGANVLTF.

This chain connects TRBV11-3 to TRBJ2-1, with 8 nucleotides matching TRBD1. Germline loops: CDR1 SGHNT, CDR2 YENEEA. The CDR3 loop spans 16 amino acids. V lost 6 bases, J lost 1 base, and 8 bases stayed unmatched. This CDR3 is CASSLRGPGSYNEQFF. CDR3 nucleotide sequence: TGTGCCAGCAGTCTCAGGGGGCCGGGGTCCTACAATGAGCAGTTCTTC. Complete variable domain (other parts from reference TRBV11-3 and TRBJ2-1): EAGVVQSPRYKIIEKKQPVAFWCNPISGHNTLYWYLQNLGQGPELLIRYENEEAVDDSQLPKDRFSAERLKGVDSTLKIQPAELGDSAVYLCASSLRGPGSYNEQFFGPGTRLTVL.

The rearrangement uses TRBV6-1 and TRBJ2-7, with 7 bases identical to TRBD2. The germline V gene has CDR1 MNHNS and CDR2 SASEGT. CDR3 length equals 14 residues. V dropped 7 bases and J dropped 7; count of bases not matched to a gene: 13. The CDR3 here is CASMRGSGSGEQYF. In DNA form, the CDR3 reads TGTGCCAGCATGCGCGGGAGCGGCTCGGGGGAGCAGTACTTC.

This sequence joins TRBV20-1 and TRBJ1-2; TRBD1 aligns across 8 bases. The CDR3 covers 11 residues. Germline V gene data show CDR1 as DFQATT and CDR2 as SNEGSKA (reference sequence). The V and J ends lost 6 bases and 4 bases, in that order; junction bases with no gene match: 1. The CDR3 loop is CSADRGYGYTF. DNA of the CDR3: TGCAGTGCCGACAGGGGCTATGGCTACACCTTC.

The chain combines TRBV5-8 with TRBJ1-5; a possible D gene is TRBD1 (6 bases). CDR1 and CDR2 from the germline V gene are SGHTS and YDEGEE. There are 18 residues in the CDR3. V lost 0 bases and J lost 1, with 17 bases in between. In nucleotides, the CDR3 is TGTGCCAGCAGCTTGGAAGGTGGGTGGCAGGGGAGCAATCAGCCCCAGCATTTT. Its protein is CASSLEGGWQGSNQPQHF.

This chain links TRBV20-1 with TRBJ2-3, with D hard to call. Trimming pared 2 bases from V and 4 bases from J, leaving 4 bases between. The germline gives CDR1 DFQATT, CDR2 SNEGSKA (reference sequence). CDR3 size: 11 residues. CDR3: CSARTPDTQYF. CDR3 in DNA: TGCAGTGCTAGAACTCCAGATACGCAGTATTTT.

The gene calls are TRBV12-5 and TRBJ1-6, with D unclear. V was pared by 1 base and J by 8 bases, with 6 bases between. Germline CDR1 LGHNT, CDR2 FRNRAP. There are 13 residues in the CDR3. Here the CDR3 DNA reads TGTGCTAGTGGTTTGGACAGCCATTCACCCCTCCACTTT. It specifies CASGLDSHSPLHF.

This sequence joins TRBV5-5 and TRBJ2-1, with 11 nucleotides matching TRBD2. With 4 bases clipped from V and 0 bases from J, the junction kept 3 bases outside the gene matches. Germline-derived CDR1 and CDR2 are SGHKS and YYEKEE (reference sequence). This CDR3 spans 16 amino acids. CDR3 sequence reads: CASSLGLADSYNEQFF. The CDR3 DNA reads TGTGCCAGCAGCCTGGGACTAGCGGACTCCTACAATGAGCAGTTCTTC.

The chain carries TRBV6-5 and TRBJ1-4, with 7 bases that match TRBD1. The CDR3 loop spans 16 amino acids. Germline CDR1 reads MNHEY; CDR2 reads SVGAGI. The J segment lost 5 bases and the V segment lost 2 bases, leaving 8 bases of the junction unmatched. The CDR3, as DNA: TGTGCCAGCAGTTACGGATCCGGGACAGCGAATGAAAAACTGTTTTTT. This codes for CASSYGSGTANEKLFF.

As regards this clone: Other DNA sequences in the sample encode the same CDR3. The chain couples TRBV27 to TRBJ2-2, with 9 bases identical to TRBD1. Losses at the gene ends were 1 base for V and 5 bases for J; bases not matched to a gene: 5. In germline, CDR1 is MNHEY, CDR2 SMNVEV (reference sequence). CDR3 size: 16 residues. Here the CDR3 reads CASSLWGQGGTGELFF. Written as DNA, the CDR3 is TGTGCCAGCAGTTTATGGGGACAGGGTGGTACCGGGGAGCTGTTTTTT.

The chain employs TRBV11-2 and TRBJ1-2; D not resolved. V was clipped by 6 bases and J by 0 bases, with 11 bases between them. The CDR3 spans 14 residues. Per the germline V gene, CDR1 is SGHAT and CDR2 is FQNNGV. The CDR3 sequence: CASSPGGPNYGYTF. CDR3 coding DNA: TGTGCCAGCAGTCCAGGTGGGCCTAACTATGGCTACACCTTC.

The chain recombines TRBV6-6 with TRBJ1-2, with no clear D. V was trimmed by 0 bases and J by 4 bases, leaving 9 bases between them. CDR1 is MNHNY and CDR2 is SVGAGI in the germline V gene (reference sequence). This CDR3 is built from 14 residues. DNA for the CDR3: TGTGCCAGCAGTTACTCGACAAGATTCTATGGCTACACCTTC. Amino acids: CASSYSTRFYGYTF.

The chain uses TRBV2 and TRBJ2-2, with 8 bases fitting TRBD2. There are 17 residues in the CDR3. The trim removed 5 bases at V and 0 bases at J, leaving 8 bases unmatched. Per the germline V gene, CDR1 is SNHLY and CDR2 is FYNNEI. CDR3: CASSLIAGRTNTGELFF. CDR3 coding DNA: TGTGCCAGCAGTTTGATAGCGGGGCGGACGAACACCGGGGAGCTGTTTTTT.

The V call is TRBV28, the J call TRBJ2-5, with TRBD2 identical over 7 bases. The germline V gene has CDR1 MDHEN and CDR2 SYDVKM. With 5 bases clipped from V and 1 base from J, the junction kept 7 bases outside the gene matches. The length of the CDR3 is 15 residues. CDR3: CASSLPIAGQETQYF. In DNA, the CDR3 is TGTGCCAGCAGTCTCCCTATAGCGGGCCAAGAGACCCAGTACTTC.

The V gene is TRBV14, the J gene TRBJ2-1; the D gene is possibly TRBD2 (6 bases). V shed 0 bases and J shed 0 bases, with 12 bases lying between them. This CDR3 spans 17 amino acids. Germline loops: CDR1 SGHDN, CDR2 FVKESK. CDR3 in amino acids: CASSQEWIGSSYNEQFF. In nucleotides, the CDR3 is TGTGCCAGCAGCCAAGAATGGATCGGGAGCTCCTACAATGAGCAGTTCTTC.

The V call is TRBV27, the J call TRBJ2-1, with D tentatively TRBD1 (6 bases). Per germline, CDR1 MNHEY and CDR2 SMNVEV (reference sequence). V shed 4 bases and J shed 0 bases, with 25 bases lying between them. The CDR3 has 20 amino acids. The CDR3 bases are TGTGCCAGCAGTTCCCCCCTACCGGGACACCCCTCAAGCTCCTACAATGAGCAGTTCTTC. Its translation is CASSSPLPGHPSSSYNEQFF.

The CDR3: CASSPGLMDEQFF. As DNA, the CDR3 is TGTGCCAGCTCACCAGGGCTTATGGATGAGCAGTTCTTC. The rearrangement links TRBV18 to TRBJ2-1, with unresolved D. Germline CDR1 is KGHSH and CDR2 is LQKENI. V lost 2 bases to trimming and J lost 8 bases, with 10 bases between them. The CDR3 sequence is 13 residues long.

The CDR3 DNA is TGTGCCAGCAGGCCCTTCACTAGCGGCTCACAGTTCTTC. Protein: CASRPFTSGSQFF. The gene calls are TRBV28 and TRBJ2-1, with TRBD2 identical over 8 bases. The junction had 11 bases not matched to a gene; V was cut back by 6 bases and J by 13 bases. The germline CDR1 and CDR2 sequences are MDHEN and SYDVKM. This CDR3 is built from 13 residues.

This rearrangement joins TRBV19 to TRBJ1-6, with TRBD1 matching 8 bases. The length of the CDR3 is 15 residues. CDR1 is LNHDA and CDR2 is SQIVND in the germline V gene (reference sequence). With 5 bases clipped from V and 8 bases from J, the junction kept 8 bases outside the gene matches. In nucleotides, the CDR3 is TGTGCCAGTAGTGCACTGGGACAGGTTTATTCACCCCTCCACTTT. This encodes CASSALGQVYSPLHF.

The rearrangement joins TRBV18 to TRBJ2-6; perhaps TRBD1 as D (7 bases). The CDR3 spans 18 residues. V was trimmed by 3 bases and J by 1 base, leaving 16 bases between them. Germline lookup yields CDR1 KGHSH and CDR2 LQKENI. The CDR3 sequence is CASSPRRGRLSGANVLTF. The CDR3 DNA reads as TGTGCCAGCTCACCGAGGAGGGGGCGATTATCTGGGGCCAACGTCCTGACTTTC.

The rearrangement joins TRBV29-1 to TRBJ2-3, with TRBD2 matching 14 bases. Germline V gene sequence: CDR1 SQVTM, CDR2 ANQGSEA. V lost 6 bases to trimming and J lost 4 bases; unmatched junction nucleotides: 3. The CDR3 spans 14 residues. In DNA, the CDR3 is TGCAGCGTGGGACTAGCGGGGGTCTCAGATACGCAGTATTTT. Translated, it gives CSVGLAGVSDTQYF.

The chain links TRBV11-2 to TRBJ2-5, with 13 positions matching TRBD2. There are 16 residues in the CDR3. J gave up 4 bases and V 3 bases, and 5 bases lay outside the gene matches. The germline V gene has CDR1 SGHAT and CDR2 FQNNGV. The CDR3 DNA follows: TGTGCCAGCAGCTTCTGGACTAGCGGGAGTTTAGAGACCCAGTACTTC. It specifies CASSFWTSGSLETQYF.

J is TRBJ1-1 and V is TRBV2; 7 bases agree with TRBD1. The V segment lost 7 bases and the J segment 11 bases; nucleotides outside the gene matches: 13. The germline CDR1 and CDR2 sequences are SNHLY and FYNNEI. The length of the CDR3 is 13 residues. CDR3 coding DNA: TGTGCCAGCACCCGGGACAGACTCTGGCGGGCTTTCTTT. It specifies CASTRDRLWRAFF.

The chain has TRBV6-1 and TRBJ2-7; 9 bases are shared with TRBD1. The V gene end was trimmed by 6 bases and the J gene end by 3 bases; junction bases not matched to a gene: 6. The CDR3 totals 14 residues. The germline gives CDR1 MNHNS, CDR2 SASEGT. The CDR3 bases are TGTGCCAGCAGCCGGGACAGGGATCTCTACGAGCAGTACTTC. Amino acids: CASSRDRDLYEQYF.

The chain combines TRBV6-5 with TRBJ1-5, with D uncertain. Germline V gives CDR1 MNHEY, CDR2 SVGAGI. V was shortened by 0 bases and J by 2 bases, with 8 bases between the two germline ends. The CDR3 is made up of 15 amino acids. CDR3 loop: CASSYSILGNQPQHF. CDR3 DNA: TGTGCCAGCAGTTACTCGATATTAGGCAATCAGCCCCAGCATTTT.

The chain uses TRBV30 and TRBJ2-1; maybe TRBD2 (6 bases). Germline CDR1 and CDR2: GTSNPN and SVGIG (reference sequence). This CDR3 region has 13 residues. Deletions cut 0 bases from V and 4 bases from J, with 7 bases between. As DNA, the CDR3 is TGTGCCTGGAGTGTGAGCGGGTACAATGAGCAGTTCTTC. This gives the protein CAWSVSGYNEQFF.